This TCR beta chain was captured by sequencing in a study of TIL therapy for anti-PD-1-resistant metastatic lung cancer. Looking at the study overall: Tumor harvest preceded PD-1/PD-L1 blockade, followed by nivolumab treatment. Half of patients were current or former smokers.

Specified time point: pre-treatment sample, taken before nivolumab and TIL therapy. Stage 4 NSCLC adults joined between late 2017 and January 2020. With 4 bases clipped from V and 2 bases from J, the junction kept 8 bases outside the gene matches. The CDR3 is 15 amino acids. CDR1 and CDR2 from the germline V gene are ENHRY and SYGVKD. Sequencing used immunoSEQ v3. Sequencing was performed with immunoSEQ multiplex PCR; in TCRdb, only in-frame clones are kept and a portion is missing. The repertoire holds tens of thousands of clones, with under 75% as singletons. Study results and limitations: This highly selected cohort may not generalize to typical lung cancer patients.

Only a few counts were recorded for this clone. The antigen remains unidentified. The V call is TRBV10-3, the J call TRBJ2-7, with 7 bases lining up with TRBD1. The TCR sequence derives from a person aged 25-79 years with non-small cell lung cancer. The sequenced sample was blood, obtained at baseline. CDR3 region: CAISGDRASPYEQYF. DNA for the CDR3: TGTGCCATCAGTGGTGACAGGGCCTCTCCCTACGAGCAGTACTTC.